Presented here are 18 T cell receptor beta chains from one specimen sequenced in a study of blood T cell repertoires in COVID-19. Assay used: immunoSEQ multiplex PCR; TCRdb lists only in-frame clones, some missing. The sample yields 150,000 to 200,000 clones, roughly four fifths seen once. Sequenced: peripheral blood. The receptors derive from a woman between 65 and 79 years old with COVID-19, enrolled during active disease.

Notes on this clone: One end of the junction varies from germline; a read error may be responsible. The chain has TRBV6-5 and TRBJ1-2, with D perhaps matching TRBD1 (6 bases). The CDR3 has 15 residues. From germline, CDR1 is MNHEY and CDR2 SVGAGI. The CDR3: CASIYADRRLNGYTF. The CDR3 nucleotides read TGTGCCAGCATTTACGCCGACAGGAGATTGAATGGCTACACCTTC.

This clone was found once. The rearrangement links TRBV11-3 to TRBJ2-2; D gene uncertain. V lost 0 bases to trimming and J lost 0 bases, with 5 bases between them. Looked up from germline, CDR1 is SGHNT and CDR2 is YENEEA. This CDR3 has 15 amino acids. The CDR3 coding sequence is TGTGCCAGCAGCTTAGAAACGGCGAACACCGGGGAGCTGTTTTTT. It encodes CASSLETANTGELFF.

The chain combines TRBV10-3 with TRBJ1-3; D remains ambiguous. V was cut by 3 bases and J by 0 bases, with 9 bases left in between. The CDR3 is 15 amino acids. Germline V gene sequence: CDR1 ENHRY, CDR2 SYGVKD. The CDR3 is CAISDQSSSGNTIYF. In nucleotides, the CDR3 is TGTGCCATCAGTGACCAGTCCAGCTCTGGAAACACCATATATTTT.

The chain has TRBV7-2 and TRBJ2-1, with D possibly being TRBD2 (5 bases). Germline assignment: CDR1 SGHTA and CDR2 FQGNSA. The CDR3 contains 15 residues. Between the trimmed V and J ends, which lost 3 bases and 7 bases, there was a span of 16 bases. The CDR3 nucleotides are TGTGCCAGCAGCTTGCGTAGTGGTAGCGAAAATGAGCAGTTCTTC. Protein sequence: CASSLRSGSENEQFF.

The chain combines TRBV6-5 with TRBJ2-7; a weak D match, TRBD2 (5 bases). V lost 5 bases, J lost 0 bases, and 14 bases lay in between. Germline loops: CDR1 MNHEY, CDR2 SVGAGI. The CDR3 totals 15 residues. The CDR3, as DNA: TGTGCCAGCAGTACAGCGGACGGAAGCTCCTACGAGCAGTACTTC. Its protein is CASSTADGSSYEQYF.

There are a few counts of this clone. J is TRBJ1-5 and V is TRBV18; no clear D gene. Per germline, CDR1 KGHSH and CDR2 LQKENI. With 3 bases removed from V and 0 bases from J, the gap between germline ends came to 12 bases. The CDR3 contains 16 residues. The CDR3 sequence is CASSPGRVGSNQPQHF. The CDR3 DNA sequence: TGTGCCAGCTCACCCGGGAGGGTCGGTAGCAATCAGCCCCAGCATTTT.

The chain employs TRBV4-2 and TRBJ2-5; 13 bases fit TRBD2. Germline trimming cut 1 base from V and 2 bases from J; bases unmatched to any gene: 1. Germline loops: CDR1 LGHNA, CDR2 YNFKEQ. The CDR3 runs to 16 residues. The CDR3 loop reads CASSQGLAGGQETQYF. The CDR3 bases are TGTGCCAGCAGCCAAGGACTAGCGGGAGGTCAAGAGACCCAGTACTTC.

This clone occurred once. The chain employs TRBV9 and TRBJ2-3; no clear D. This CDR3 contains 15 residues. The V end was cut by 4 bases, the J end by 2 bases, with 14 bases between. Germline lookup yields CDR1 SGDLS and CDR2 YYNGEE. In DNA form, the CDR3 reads TGTGCCAGCAGCATCCGAGGTCCCAACACAGATACGCAGTATTTT. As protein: CASSIRGPNTDTQYF.

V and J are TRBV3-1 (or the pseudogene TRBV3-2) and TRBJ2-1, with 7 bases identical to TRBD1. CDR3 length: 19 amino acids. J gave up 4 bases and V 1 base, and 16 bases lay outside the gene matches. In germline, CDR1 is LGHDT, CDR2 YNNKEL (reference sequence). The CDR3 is CASSQVVGRGQFPYNEQFF. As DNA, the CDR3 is TGTGCCAGCAGCCAAGTTGTGGGAAGGGGGCAATTCCCGTACAATGAGCAGTTCTTC.

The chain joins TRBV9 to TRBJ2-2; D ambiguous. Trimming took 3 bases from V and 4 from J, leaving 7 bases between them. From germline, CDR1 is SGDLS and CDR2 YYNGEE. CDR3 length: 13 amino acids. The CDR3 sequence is CASSAVLTGELFF. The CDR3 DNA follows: TGTGCCAGCAGCGCCGTCCTCACCGGGGAGCTGTTTTTT.

The CDR3 DNA reads TGTGCCAGCAGGTTGACAGGCGAGAGCACAGATACGCAGTATTTT. Its translation is CASRLTGESTDTQYF. V is TRBV7-6 and J is TRBJ2-3; the D gene is possibly TRBD1 (6 bases). Germline V gene lookup returns CDR1 SGHVS and CDR2 FNYEAQ. The V end was cut by 6 bases, the J end by 0 bases, with 13 bases between. This CDR3 contains 15 residues.

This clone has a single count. Here the CDR3 reads CASRAGRGNQPQHF. Here the CDR3 DNA reads TGTGCCAGTAGGGCTGGGAGGGGCAATCAGCCCCAGCATTTT. This chain uses TRBV19 with TRBJ1-5; D is ambiguous. CDR3 length: 14 amino acids. V lost 6 bases and J lost 2, with 11 bases in between. CDR1 is LNHDA, CDR2 SQIVND, per germline (reference sequence). Together with reference TRBV19 and TRBJ1-5, the CDR3 gives the full variable domain: DGGITQSPKYLFRKEGQNVTLSCEQNLNHDAMYWYRQDPGQGLRLIYYSQIVNDFQKGDIAEGYSVSREKKESFPLTVTSAQKNPTAFYLCASRAGRGNQPQHFGDGTRLSIL.

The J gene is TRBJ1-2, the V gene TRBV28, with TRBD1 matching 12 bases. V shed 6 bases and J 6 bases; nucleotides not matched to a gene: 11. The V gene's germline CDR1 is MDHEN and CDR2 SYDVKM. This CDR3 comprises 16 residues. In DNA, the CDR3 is TGTGCCAGCAGCCCCGGGACAGGGGGCGAGTCGCATGGCTACACCTTC. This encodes CASSPGTGGESHGYTF.

CDR3 residues: CASSFMENEKLFF. In DNA, the CDR3 is TGTGCCAGCAGTTTTATGGAGAATGAAAAACTGTTTTTT. The chain employs TRBV12-3 or TRBV12-4 and TRBJ1-4, with unresolved D. The CDR3 totals 13 residues. V was clipped by 3 bases and J by 5 bases, with 7 bases between them.

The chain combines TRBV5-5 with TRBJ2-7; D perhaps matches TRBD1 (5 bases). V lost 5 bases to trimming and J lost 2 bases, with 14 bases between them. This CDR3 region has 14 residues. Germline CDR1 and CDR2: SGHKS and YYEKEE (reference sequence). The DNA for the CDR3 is TGTGCCAGCAGAACGAGAGACAGCGCCTACGAGCAGTACTTC. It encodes CASRTRDSAYEQYF. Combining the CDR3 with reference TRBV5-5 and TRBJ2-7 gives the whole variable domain DAGVTQSPTHLIKTRGQQVTLRCSPISGHKSVSWYQQVLGQGPQFIFQYYEKEERGRGNFPDRFSARQFPNYSSELNVNALLLGDSALYLCASRTRDSAYEQYFGPGTRLTVT.

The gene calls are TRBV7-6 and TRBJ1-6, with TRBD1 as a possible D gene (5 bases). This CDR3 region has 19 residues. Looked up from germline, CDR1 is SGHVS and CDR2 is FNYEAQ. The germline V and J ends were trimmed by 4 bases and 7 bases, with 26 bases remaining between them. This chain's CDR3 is CASSSKGLREWGRNSPLHF. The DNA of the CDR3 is TGTGCCAGCAGCTCCAAGGGATTGAGAGAATGGGGCAGAAATTCACCCCTCCACTTT.

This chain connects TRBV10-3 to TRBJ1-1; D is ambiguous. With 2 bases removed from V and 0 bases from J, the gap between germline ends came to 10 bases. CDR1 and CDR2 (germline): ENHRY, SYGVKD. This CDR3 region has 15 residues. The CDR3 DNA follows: TGTGCCATCAGTGAGAGAGGGATAATGAACACTGAAGCTTTCTTT. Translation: CAISERGIMNTEAFF.

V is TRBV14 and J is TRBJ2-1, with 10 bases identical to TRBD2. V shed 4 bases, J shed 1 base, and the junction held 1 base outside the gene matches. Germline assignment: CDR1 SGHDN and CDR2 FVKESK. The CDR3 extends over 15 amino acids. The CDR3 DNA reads TGTGCCAGCAGCCGGACTAGCGGTTCCTACAATGAGCAGTTCTTC. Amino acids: CASSRTSGSYNEQFF.